This passage covers 21 T cell receptor beta chains from one sample sequenced in a study of T cell changes during pregnancy in multiple sclerosis. TCRdb's table, derived via immunoSEQ multiplex PCR, lists solely in-frame clones and lacks some. The sample has about 100,000 clones; almost 95% are singletons. This material consisted of peripheral blood, taken before pregnancy. These receptors originate from a female donor with multiple sclerosis, enrolled in a pregnancy study.

CDR3 coding DNA: TGTGCCAGCAGCTCCGGGACTGAAGGAAACACCATATATTTT. Protein sequence: CASSSGTEGNTIYF. The chain employs TRBV28 and TRBJ1-3; D might be TRBD1 (5 bases). Germline V CDR1 and CDR2: MDHEN, SYDVKM. V was trimmed by 6 bases and J by 4 bases, leaving 13 bases between them. The CDR3 length is 14 residues.

The CDR3 DNA sequence: TGTGCCAGCAGCCTATTCCCTGGGGGGAAAGATACGCAGTATTTT. This codes for CASSLFPGGKDTQYF. The rearrangement uses TRBV7-9 and TRBJ2-3; TRBD2 might be the D (6 bases). The V gene's germline CDR1 is SEHNR and CDR2 FQNEAQ (reference sequence). The V end lost 5 bases, the J end lost 5 bases, and 17 bases lay between the germline ends. The CDR3 has 15 residues.

This chain uses TRBV27 with TRBJ2-3, with TRBD2 identical over 12 bases. With 2 bases clipped from V and 1 base from J, the junction kept 1 base outside the gene matches. CDR1 and CDR2 from the germline V gene are MNHEY and SMNVEV (reference sequence). CDR3 length equals 16 residues. Here the CDR3 DNA reads TGTGCCAGCAGTTTAGCTAGCGGGAGGGGCACAGATACGCAGTATTTT. Translated: CASSLASGRGTDTQYF.

The CDR3 DNA follows: TGTGCCACGGGCCAGCGGTTTCTGAATCAGCCCCAGCATTTT. Its protein is CATGQRFLNQPQHF. The gene calls are TRBV15 and TRBJ1-5; D gene ambiguous. Germline assignment: CDR1 LNHNV and CDR2 YYDKDF (reference sequence). V lost 9 bases to trimming and J lost 4 bases, with 16 bases between them. The CDR3 sequence is 14 residues long.

The V call is TRBV30, the J call TRBJ2-3, with D possibly TRBD1 on 5 matching bases. Trimming stripped 8 bases from V and 3 bases from J, with 15 bases between. Germline CDR1 is GTSNPN and CDR2 is SVGIG (reference sequence). The CDR3 contains 13 residues. The CDR3 loop reads CAVGRFGTDTQYF. The DNA for the CDR3 is TGTGCCGTGGGGCGATTTGGGACAGATACGCAGTATTTT.

CDR3 region: CASSDLPTGGSQAFF. The CDR3 region has the DNA TGTGCCAGCAGCGACCTTCCAACAGGGGGTTCTCAAGCTTTCTTT. The chain recombines TRBV9 with TRBJ1-1, with 8 bases that match TRBD1. The CDR3 sequence is 15 residues long. The V gene end was trimmed by 3 bases and the J gene end by 9 bases; junction bases not matched to a gene: 13. Germline CDR1 reads SGDLS; CDR2 reads YYNGEE.

The chain links TRBV11-2 to TRBJ1-3; D gene uncertain. The CDR3 consists of 14 residues. V was clipped by 2 bases and J by 0 bases, with 5 bases between them. The germline gives CDR1 SGHAT, CDR2 FQNNGV. Here the CDR3 reads CASSLSLSGNTIYF. The DNA of the CDR3 is TGTGCCAGCAGCTTATCCCTCTCTGGAAACACCATATATTTT. The full variable domain, rest sourced from reference TRBV11-2 and TRBJ1-3, is EAGVAQSPRYKIIEKRQSVAFWCNPISGHATLYWYQQILGQGPKLLIQFQNNGVVDDSQLPKDRFSAERLKGVDSTLKIQPAKLEDSAVYLCASSLSLSGNTIYFGEGSWLTVV.

The chain uses TRBV9 and TRBJ2-5; D possibly corresponds to TRBD2 (5 bases). Germline V lookup: CDR1 SGDLS, CDR2 YYNGEE. The V end was cut by 0 bases, the J end by 5 bases, with 14 bases between. The CDR3 contains 15 residues. The CDR3 sequence: CASSVVGHTGETQYF. Here the CDR3 DNA reads TGTGCCAGCAGCGTAGTAGGCCATACGGGGGAGACCCAGTACTTC.

The chain couples TRBV28 to TRBJ1-3; a weak D match, TRBD1 (5 bases). The V end was cut by 6 bases, the J end by 2 bases, with 8 bases between. This CDR3 contains 13 residues. Germline CDR1 MDHEN, CDR2 SYDVKM. CDR3 nucleotide sequence: TGTGCCAGCAGCGACAGAGCTGGAAACACCATATATTTT. It translates to CASSDRAGNTIYF.

This clone was observed a single time. The chain has TRBV19 and TRBJ2-6; TRBD1 aligns across 9 bases. Germline loops: CDR1 LNHDA, CDR2 SQIVND (reference sequence). The V and J ends lost 7 bases and 0 bases, in that order; junction bases with no gene match: 4. The CDR3 totals 16 residues. CDR3 coding DNA: TGTGCCAGTAAACAGGGGGCCATCTCTGGGGCCAACGTCCTGACTTTC. Translation: CASKQGAISGANVLTF. The full variable domain, its missing parts supplied by reference TRBV19 and TRBJ2-6, is DGGITQSPKYLFRKEGQNVTLSCEQNLNHDAMYWYRQDPGQGLRLIYYSQIVNDFQKGDIAEGYSVSREKKESFPLTVTSAQKNPTAFYLCASKQGAISGANVLTFGAGSRLTVL.

The chain employs TRBV19 and TRBJ2-2; a weak D match, TRBD1 (5 bases). The CDR3 extends over 13 amino acids. Trimming took off 5 bases at V and 6 bases at J, with 10 bases between the two ends. CDR1 and CDR2 from the germline V gene are LNHDA and SQIVND (reference sequence). DNA for the CDR3: TGTGCCAGTAGTCATCAGGGTCCCGGGGAGCTGTTTTTT. Translation: CASSHQGPGELFF.

In this sample, this clone turned up once. The gene calls are TRBV27 and TRBJ1-1; TRBD1 matches at 7 bases. Germline trimming cut 1 base from V and 5 bases from J; bases unmatched to any gene: 1. The CDR3 contains 13 residues. Germline V gives CDR1 MNHEY, CDR2 SMNVEV (reference sequence). CDR3 sequence: CASSLLGQTEAFF. In nucleotides, the CDR3 is TGTGCCAGCAGTTTATTGGGACAGACTGAAGCTTTCTTT.

The gene calls are TRBV19 and TRBJ2-7; weak D call: TRBD2 (5 bases). The germline V and J ends were trimmed by 5 bases and 5 bases, with 13 bases remaining between them. CDR1 and CDR2 from the germline V gene are LNHDA and SQIVND (reference sequence). The CDR3 covers 13 residues. The CDR3 loop reads CASSGNGGDEQYF. Written as DNA, the CDR3 is TGTGCCAGTAGTGGCAATGGAGGCGACGAGCAGTACTTC. Full variable domain (rest looked up from reference TRBV19 and TRBJ2-7): DGGITQSPKYLFRKEGQNVTLSCEQNLNHDAMYWYRQDPGQGLRLIYYSQIVNDFQKGDIAEGYSVSREKKESFPLTVTSAQKNPTAFYLCASSGNGGDEQYFGPGTRLTVT.

The chain combines TRBV9 with TRBJ2-1; the match to TRBD2 covers 16 bases. Trimming cost V 0 bases and J 5 bases; bases outside gene matches: 8. Germline values: CDR1 SGDLS, CDR2 YYNGEE. There are 19 residues in the CDR3. This CDR3 reads CASSVEGLAGGPGNNEQFF. CDR3 DNA sequence: TGTGCCAGCAGCGTAGAGGGACTAGCGGGAGGGCCGGGGAACAATGAGCAGTTCTTC.

The count of this clone is one. This chain joins TRBV5-1 and TRBJ2-4; 9 bases map to TRBD1. The J segment lost 3 bases and the V segment lost 4 bases, leaving 14 bases of the junction unmatched. CDR1 SGHRS and CDR2 YFSETQ come from the germline V gene. CDR3 size: 18 residues. CDR3 in DNA: TGCGCCAGCAGCCCCCCGGGACAGGGTGGTATGGGCAAAAACATTCAGTACTTC. This gives the protein CASSPPGQGGMGKNIQYF. The full variable domain, in which reference TRBV5-1 and TRBJ2-4 provide the parts outside the CDR3, is KAGVTQTPRYLIKTRGQQVTLSCSPISGHRSVSWYQQTPGQGLQFLFEYFSETQRNKGNFPGRFSGRQFSNSRSEMNVSTLELGDSALYLCASSPPGQGGMGKNIQYFGAGTRLSVL.

The rearrangement links TRBV6-5 to TRBJ2-7; TRBD2 aligns across 9 bases. Germline V gene sequence: CDR1 MNHEY, CDR2 SVGAGI. The junction had 4 bases not matched to a gene; V was cut back by 4 bases and J by 3 bases. The CDR3 length is 14 residues. The CDR3 loop is CASSSGTSIYEQYF. The CDR3, as DNA: TGTGCCAGCAGTTCCGGGACTAGCATCTACGAGCAGTACTTC.

The chain is built from TRBV5-4 and TRBJ2-7; the D gene is possibly TRBD1 (5 bases). With 1 base removed from V and 0 bases from J, the gap between germline ends came to 11 bases. Germline lookup yields CDR1 SGHNT and CDR2 YYREEE (reference sequence). CDR3 length: 15 residues. The CDR3 loop reads CASSLQGTGSYEQYF. CDR3 nucleotides: TGTGCCAGCAGCTTGCAGGGAACGGGCTCCTACGAGCAGTACTTC. Combining the CDR3 with reference TRBV5-4 and TRBJ2-7 gives the whole variable domain ETGVTQSPTHLIKTRGQQVTLRCSSQSGHNTVSWYQQALGQGPQFIFQYYREEENGRGNFPPRFSGLQFPNYSSELNVNALELDDSALYLCASSLQGTGSYEQYFGPGTRLTVT.

The chain employs TRBV14 and TRBJ2-2; 8 bases fit TRBD1. CDR3 length: 16 residues. The germline V gene encodes CDR1 SGHDN and CDR2 FVKESK. V dropped 2 bases and J dropped 6; count of bases not matched to a gene: 8. The CDR3 reads CASSQRAGGFAGELFF. CDR3 DNA sequence: TGTGCCAGCAGCCAAAGGGCAGGGGGCTTCGCCGGGGAGCTGTTTTTT. Supplemented by reference TRBV14 and TRBJ2-2, the full variable domain reads EAGVTQFPSHSVIEKGQTVTLRCDPISGHDNLYWYRRVMGKEIKFLLHFVKESKQDESGMPNNRFLAERTGGTYSTLKVQPAELEDSGVYFCASSQRAGGFAGELFFGEGSRLTVL.

The V and J genes are TRBV5-1 and TRBJ2-2; D perhaps matches TRBD1 (6 bases). V lost 0 bases and J 4 bases, leaving 10 bases between the germline ends. The germline CDR1 and CDR2 sequences are SGHRS and YFSETQ. The CDR3 runs 15 residues. CDR3 in amino acids: CASSLGQGSTGELFF. CDR3 DNA: TGCGCCAGCAGCTTGGGTCAGGGGAGCACCGGGGAGCTGTTTTTT.

The rearrangement links TRBV6-5 to TRBJ2-7, with 8 bases that match TRBD1. The V segment lost 4 bases and the J segment 1 base; nucleotides outside the gene matches: 3. Germline V gene data show CDR1 as MNHEY and CDR2 as SVGAGI. The CDR3 sequence is 14 residues long. The CDR3 sequence is CASSSDRGSYEQYF. In DNA form, the CDR3 reads TGTGCCAGCAGTTCCGACAGGGGTTCCTACGAGCAGTACTTC.

The chain combines TRBV19 with TRBJ2-7; 10 positions agree with TRBD2. This CDR3 is built from 14 residues. The V and J ends lost 4 bases and 4 bases, in that order; junction bases with no gene match: 4. Germline V gene data show CDR1 as LNHDA and CDR2 as SQIVND (reference sequence). The DNA for the CDR3 is TGTGCCAGTAGTACTAGCGGGAGAGGGTACGAGCAGTACTTC. This codes for CASSTSGRGYEQYF.